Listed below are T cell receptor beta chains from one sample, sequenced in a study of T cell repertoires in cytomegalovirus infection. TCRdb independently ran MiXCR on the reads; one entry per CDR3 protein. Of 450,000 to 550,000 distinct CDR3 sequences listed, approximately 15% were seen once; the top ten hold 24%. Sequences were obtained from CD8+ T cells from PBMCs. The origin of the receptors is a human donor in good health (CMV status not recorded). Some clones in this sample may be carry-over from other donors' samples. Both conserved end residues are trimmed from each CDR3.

CDR3aa: ASSLVKSGANTEAF; v_gene: TRBV11-2; j_gene: TRBJ1-1
CDR3aa: ASGLREFYT; v_gene: TRBV12-5; j_gene: TRBJ1-2
CDR3aa: ASSLVPGGMNTEAF; v_gene: TRBV5-1; j_gene: TRBJ1-1
CDR3aa: ASRSYNDQL; v_gene: TRBV7-9; j_gene: TRBJ2-1
CDR3aa: ASVTRHGGFYNEQF; v_gene: TRBV6-1; j_gene: TRBJ2-1
CDR3aa: ASSQAKLAGLNEQF; v_gene: TRBV4-2; j_gene: TRBJ2-1
CDR3aa: ASSLEGLNTYEQY; v_gene: TRBV5-6; j_gene: TRBJ2-7
CDR3aa: ASRRGRGTEAF; v_gene: TRBV27; j_gene: TRBJ1-1
CDR3aa: ATSGGGLQETQY; v_gene: TRBV24-1; j_gene: TRBJ2-5
CDR3aa: ASSDPGQGFNEQF; v_gene: TRBV19; j_gene: TRBJ2-1
CDR3aa: AILPVGGQETQY; v_gene: TRBV28; j_gene: TRBJ2-5
CDR3aa: ASSLSGSGSTDTQY; v_gene: TRBV4-3; j_gene: TRBJ2-3
CDR3aa: ASSPRETSRDTQY; v_gene: TRBV7-8; j_gene: TRBJ2-3
CDR3aa: ASSLGGSVDTQY; v_gene: TRBV7-3; j_gene: TRBJ2-3
CDR3aa: ASSGDGHLYQETQY; v_gene: TRBV2; j_gene: TRBJ2-5
CDR3aa: SVESGAVGNNEQF; v_gene: TRBV29-1; j_gene: TRBJ2-1
CDR3aa: ASSLGTDNEQF; v_gene: TRBV7-8; j_gene: TRBJ2-1
CDR3aa: ASSWGLAGLWNEQF; v_gene: TRBV5-1; j_gene: TRBJ2-1
CDR3aa: ASSRRGWKPDTQY; v_gene: TRBV12-3/TRBV12-4; j_gene: TRBJ2-3
CDR3aa: AQRRMNTEAF; v_gene: TRBV30; j_gene: TRBJ1-1
CDR3aa: ASSPGQPHNEQF; v_gene: TRBV18; j_gene: TRBJ2-1
CDR3aa: ASSPEGPPYSYDKY; v_gene: TRBV7-2; j_gene: TRBJ2-7
CDR3aa: ASSIETGFGYEQY; v_gene: TRBV19; j_gene: TRBJ2-7
CDR3aa: ASGPGRRWISSGNTIY; v_gene: TRBV28; j_gene: TRBJ1-3
CDR3aa: ASSLRRQGFQTQY; v_gene: TRBV7-8; j_gene: TRBJ2-5
CDR3aa: ASSFAGGIDYGYT; v_gene: TRBV27; j_gene: TRBJ1-2
CDR3aa: ASTLAPSAHEQY; v_gene: TRBV7-6; j_gene: TRBJ2-7
CDR3aa: ASSYSRDGWNTEAF; v_gene: TRBV6-6; j_gene: TRBJ1-1
CDR3aa: ASMGGTYEQY; v_gene: TRBV19; j_gene: TRBJ2-7
CDR3aa: ASSPMGAGVGEQY; v_gene: TRBV5-4; j_gene: TRBJ2-7
CDR3aa: ASSLGGAYSNQPQH; v_gene: TRBV5-6; j_gene: TRBJ1-5
CDR3aa: AISGHRVVNTEAF; v_gene: TRBV10-3; j_gene: TRBJ1-1
CDR3aa: SRSEFWGGEQPQH; v_gene: TRBV6-2/TRBV6-3; j_gene: TRBJ1-5
CDR3aa: ASSIGQGNYEQY; v_gene: TRBV19; j_gene: TRBJ2-7
CDR3aa: ASSLGGQNSNQPQH; v_gene: TRBV5-1; j_gene: TRBJ1-5
CDR3aa: ASSSGTGARETQY; v_gene: TRBV27; j_gene: TRBJ2-5
CDR3aa: ASSQSRRSNSPLH; v_gene: TRBV4-1; j_gene: TRBJ1-6
CDR3aa: ASSQRGEKLF; v_gene: TRBV7-6; j_gene: TRBJ1-4
CDR3aa: ASSQARDIMNTEAF; v_gene: TRBV4-2; j_gene: TRBJ1-1
CDR3aa: ASSPLQGGNTDTQY; v_gene: TRBV27; j_gene: TRBJ2-3
CDR3aa: ASSYDKNIQY; v_gene: TRBV5-1; j_gene: TRBJ2-4
CDR3aa: ASSPRWEASGRKNIQY; v_gene: TRBV5-6; j_gene: TRBJ2-4
CDR3aa: ASISAGGSNTEAF; v_gene: TRBV27; j_gene: TRBJ1-1
CDR3aa: ASSLADDKNTEAF; v_gene: TRBV7-9; j_gene: TRBJ1-1
CDR3aa: ASSPGRGSSYEQY; v_gene: TRBV18; j_gene: TRBJ2-7
CDR3aa: ASSEGQVRDYGYT; v_gene: TRBV7-9; j_gene: TRBJ1-2
CDR3aa: ASSQEETQY; v_gene: TRBV14; j_gene: TRBJ2-5
CDR3aa: ATSTFPRGKGIEAF; v_gene: TRBV15; j_gene: TRBJ1-1
CDR3aa: ASSRGGASNQPQH; v_gene: TRBV28; j_gene: TRBJ1-5
CDR3aa: AISDRGGEQY; v_gene: TRBV10-3; j_gene: TRBJ2-7
CDR3aa: ASSETSSLEQY; v_gene: TRBV28; j_gene: TRBJ2-7
CDR3aa: ASWTPRDSEISGNTIY; v_gene: TRBV12-3/TRBV12-4; j_gene: TRBJ1-3
CDR3aa: ASSADGSRASVKGYGYT; v_gene: TRBV7-2; j_gene: TRBJ1-2
CDR3aa: ASSHNFGTRQGYQQY; v_gene: TRBV28; j_gene: TRBJ2-7
CDR3aa: ASSSFSGSSYEQY; v_gene: TRBV5-1; j_gene: TRBJ2-7
CDR3aa: ASNIRGGVTEAF; v_gene: TRBV27; j_gene: TRBJ1-1
CDR3aa: ASRDGTGGSGELF; v_gene: TRBV7-9; j_gene: TRBJ2-2